One sample yielded the 20 T cell receptor beta chains listed below, sequenced in a study of breast tumors, draining lymph nodes, adjacent tissues (dated by TCRdb to 2016 to 2017). Lymph node samples were obtained from the axillary draining lymph nodes of breast cancer patients. Library preparation employed multiplex PCR. TCRdb names Illumina HiSeq 2000 as the instrument used. TCRdb trimmed public reads at Q25 via fastp, called clones via MiXCR and kept in-frame beta chains. Every CDR3 protein is listed once, alongside the most common genes and DNA of its rows. This sample comprises over 200,000 distinct CDR3 sequences, under 40% of them detected only once. The top ten constitute over 3.5% of the sample. The sequenced material came from axillary lymph node tissue. Receptor source: a female donor with breast cancer. Some clones in this sample may be carry-over from other donors' samples.

This clonotype was counted between two and nine times. V and J are TRBV6-6 and TRBJ2-1; D ambiguous. CDR1 and CDR2 (germline): MNHNY, SVGAGI (reference sequence). The CDR3 totals 11 residues. V was trimmed by 5 bases and J by 9 bases, leaving 8 bases between them. In DNA form, the CDR3 reads TGTGCCAGCAGTGAACTGGGTGAGCAGTTCTTC. It encodes CASSELGEQFF.

In this sample, this clonotype turned up a few times. J is TRBJ2-2 and V is TRBV6-1; D could derive from TRBD1 or TRBD2 (5 bases each). The length of the CDR3 is 16 residues. CDR1 and CDR2 from the germline V gene are MNHNS and SASEGT. Trimming took 2 bases from V and 4 from J, leaving 14 bases between them. In DNA, the CDR3 is TGTGCCAGCAGTGAACGAGGGGCTTTAGGCACCGGGGAGCTGTTTTTT. This translates into CASSERGALGTGELFF.

This clonotype was recorded at least ten times. The rearrangement joins TRBV4-1 to TRBJ2-7, with TRBD2 matching over 16 bases. Trimming took 3 bases from V and 10 from J; bases not matched to a gene: 6. There are 15 residues in the CDR3. CDR1 is MGHRA and CDR2 is YSYEKL in the germline V gene. CDR3: CASSHGTSGRAEQYF. The CDR3 DNA sequence: TGCGCCAGCAGCCATGGGACTAGCGGGAGGGCCGAACAGTACTTC.

This clonotype was counted at least ten times. The chain employs TRBV6-1 and TRBJ2-5; 14 nucleotides line up with TRBD2. V shed 4 bases and J 3 bases; nucleotides not matched to a gene: 1. The germline V gene has CDR1 MNHNS and CDR2 SASEGT. This CDR3 is built from 15 residues. CDR3 sequence (DNA): TGTGCCAGCAGTGGGACTAGCGGGGGGAAAGAGACCCAGTACTTC. This codes for CASSGTSGGKETQYF.

This clonotype was recorded many times. V usage is TRBV7-2 and J usage is TRBJ2-7; possibly TRBD2 for D (6 bases). Germline assignment: CDR1 SGHTA and CDR2 FQGNSA. The V end was cut by 2 bases, the J end by 0 bases, with 14 bases between. The length of the CDR3 is 16 residues. The DNA for the CDR3 is TGTGCCAGCAGCTTAAGGCGGAAGGGAGGCTCCTACGAGCAGTACTTC. Protein product: CASSLRRKGGSYEQYF.

This clonotype was observed many times. This sequence joins TRBV6-5 and TRBJ2-7; D is uncertain. The CDR3 consists of 13 residues. V was trimmed by 6 bases and J by 6 bases, leaving 15 bases between them. CDR1 MNHEY and CDR2 SVGAGI come from the germline V gene. CDR3 DNA sequence: TGTGCCAGCAGGCTGGGGTCCGAAGGCGAGCAGTACTTC. Its protein product is CASRLGSEGEQYF.

This clonotype has ten or more counts. This sequence joins TRBV20-1 and TRBJ1-4; the D gene is possibly TRBD1 (6 bases). This CDR3 contains 16 residues. V lost 0 bases to trimming and J lost 7 bases, with 18 bases between them. Germline lookup yields CDR1 DFQATT and CDR2 SNEGSKA (reference sequence). The CDR3: CSARDLTGAGGEKLFF. The DNA for the CDR3 is TGCAGTGCTAGAGACTTAACGGGGGCCGGGGGTGAAAAACTGTTTTTT.

This clonotype was counted at least ten times. The chain couples TRBV7-9 to TRBJ2-1; D possibly corresponds to TRBD1 (6 bases). Germline CDR1 is SEHNR and CDR2 is FQNEAQ (reference sequence). This CDR3 has 15 residues. Trimming left V 5 bases short and J 5 bases short, with 16 bases between. The CDR3 is CASSLPTGTNNEQFF. The CDR3 DNA reads as TGTGCCAGCAGCCTCCCCACAGGGACAAACAATGAGCAGTTCTTC.

The sample holds one count of this clonotype. The rearrangement links TRBV5-1 to TRBJ2-3; 10 bases align to TRBD2. This CDR3 is 15 amino acids long. V shed 4 bases and J 3 bases; nucleotides not matched to a gene: 5. Germline CDR1 reads SGHRS; CDR2 reads YFSETQ. The chain's CDR3 is CASSPGLALTDTQYF. Here the CDR3 DNA reads TGCGCCAGCAGCCCGGGACTAGCGTTAACAGATACGCAGTATTTT.

The chain employs TRBV6-1 and TRBJ2-7, with D perhaps TRBD1 (6 bases). The germline V and J ends were trimmed by 6 bases and 1 base, with 10 bases remaining between them. The CDR3 covers 13 residues. Germline V CDR1 and CDR2: MNHNS, SASEGT. The CDR3 loop is CASRVTGSYEQYF. As DNA, the CDR3 is TGTGCCAGCAGGGTGACAGGTTCCTACGAGCAGTACTTC.

This clonotype was seen repeatedly, ten times or more. The rearrangement uses TRBV7-2 and TRBJ2-3; possibly TRBD1 for D (6 bases). Trimming shortened V by 1 base and J by 6 bases, and 11 bases separated the two germline ends. The CDR3 loop spans 14 amino acids. Germline V gives CDR1 SGHTA, CDR2 FQGNSA. The CDR3 spells CASSLGGPADTQYF. CDR3 nucleotides: TGTGCCAGCAGCTTAGGGGGGCCAGCGGATACGCAGTATTTT.

The V gene is TRBV7-2, the J gene TRBJ2-5, with a possible D match to TRBD2 (6 bases). The CDR3 is made up of 15 amino acids. Germline CDR1 reads SGHTA; CDR2 reads FQGNSA. V lost 6 bases, J lost 5 bases, and 19 bases lay in between. CDR3 amino acids: CASRRDGGALETQYF. The CDR3 bases are TGTGCCAGCAGGCGGGACGGGGGAGCTTTGGAGACCCAGTACTTC.

This clonotype has a count of ten or more. The chain recombines TRBV6-5 with TRBJ1-6; D remains ambiguous. CDR3 length: 13 residues. Germline lookup yields CDR1 MNHEY and CDR2 SVGAGI. V was clipped by 8 bases and J by 5 bases, with 10 bases between them. CDR3 region: CASCPLDNSPLHF. The DNA for the CDR3 is TGTGCCAGCTGTCCCCTGGATAATTCACCCCTCCACTTT.

This clonotype was recorded at least ten times. The V gene is TRBV20-1, the J gene TRBJ2-1; TRBD2 matches 7 bases. This CDR3 spans 10 amino acids. CDR1 is DFQATT, CDR2 SNEGSKA, per germline (reference sequence). The V and J ends lost 8 bases and 7 bases, in that order; junction bases with no gene match: 2. The CDR3 coding sequence is TGCAGTAGCGGGAAGAATGAGCAGTTCTTC. Its protein is CSSGKNEQFF.

This clonotype was counted many times. The chain couples TRBV7-9 to TRBJ2-1; D not certain. V was shortened by 5 bases and J by 0 bases, with 17 bases between the two germline ends. CDR3 length: 17 amino acids. The V gene's germline CDR1 is SEHNR and CDR2 FQNEAQ (reference sequence). The CDR3 DNA sequence: TGTGCCAGCAGCCCGCCCACGGACCTGAGCTCCTACAATGAGCAGTTCTTC. This translates into CASSPPTDLSSYNEQFF. Drawing the rest from reference TRBV7-9 and TRBJ2-1, the complete variable domain is DTGVSQNPRHKITKRGQNVTFRCDPISEHNRLYWYRQTLGQGPEFLTYFQNEAQLEKSRLLSDRFSAERPKGSFSTLEIQRTEQGDSAMYLCASSPPTDLSSYNEQFFGPGTRLTVL.

This clonotype was observed at least ten times. The chain recombines TRBV7-9 with TRBJ2-2, with D possibly TRBD1 on 6 matching bases. V lost 5 bases and J lost 3, with 16 bases in between. Germline V gene lookup returns CDR1 SEHNR and CDR2 FQNEAQ (reference sequence). This CDR3 has 16 amino acids. CDR3 residues: CASSGLRGGDTGELFF. Written as DNA, the CDR3 is TGTGCCAGCAGCGGACTCAGGGGTGGGGACACCGGGGAGCTGTTTTTT.

This clonotype was counted at least ten times. This chain uses TRBV4-3 with TRBJ2-6; the D gene is possibly TRBD1 (6 bases). CDR1 LGHNA and CDR2 YSLEER come from the germline V gene. Trimming cost V 5 bases and J 0 bases, with 8 bases left between them. The CDR3 is 15 amino acids. Here the CDR3 reads CASSSQGSGANVLTF. CDR3 nucleotide sequence: TGCGCCAGCAGCTCACAGGGCTCTGGGGCCAACGTCCTGACTTTC.

This clonotype has ten or more counts. V is TRBV4-1 and J is TRBJ1-4; 7 positions match TRBD1. CDR3 length: 16 amino acids. Germline CDR1 is MGHRA and CDR2 is YSYEKL. V lost 4 bases and J lost 6; bases outside the gene matches: 11. CDR3 in amino acids: CASSLQTGARYEKLFF. CDR3 nucleotides: TGCGCCAGCAGCCTACAAACAGGGGCGCGATATGAAAAACTGTTTTTT.

This clonotype turned up a few times. A much larger clone differs by one base, so this may be a read error. The final CDR3 position lacks the conserved phenylalanine or tryptophan, pointing to a likely read error. The V call is TRBV9, the J call TRBJ2-7; no clear D gene. The CDR3 runs to 13 residues. V was trimmed by 6 bases and J by 2 bases, leaving 12 bases between them. Germline CDR1 is SGDLS and CDR2 is YYNGEE. The DNA for the CDR3 is TGTGCCAGCAATTTGGACGGCACCTACGAGCAGTACTCC. Encoded protein: CASNLDGTYEQYS.

The J gene is TRBJ1-3, the V gene TRBV19, with D perhaps matching TRBD1 (6 bases). The CDR3 spans 16 residues. Germline V gene lookup returns CDR1 LNHDA and CDR2 SQIVND (reference sequence). Trimming cost V 8 bases and J 8 bases, with 25 bases left between them. The CDR3 is CASAGPTGFDGYTIYF. CDR3 bases: TGTGCCAGTGCGGGACCAACAGGGTTCGATGGCTACACCATATATTTT.